The following is a T cell receptor (beta chain) sequence with its context. What it recognizes is unknown. Semi-nested PCR with Nested Universal Primer A followed constant-region reverse priming of full-length variable regions. From the 5' RACE reads, TCRdb called clonotypes with MiXCR, one entry per CDR3 protein. This table holds roughly 55,000 distinct CDR3 sequences, more than 20% found once. Naive CD4+ T cells were purified with Tregs depleted by CD25. The germline gives CDR1 MNHNS, CDR2 SASEGT. The CDR3 is 14 residues long. The V gene lost 4 bases and the J gene lost 1 base, with 10 bases spanning the gap. Notes on the study in general: The larger-cohort validation was restricted to a single TCR beta V-J rearrangement rather than whole repertoires. Tumor memory CD4+ T cell TCR gene usage clustered with blood and lymph node memory CD4+ cells and lymph node naive CD4+ cells.

This TCR was sampled from a female donor with breast cancer. J is TRBJ2-5 and V is TRBV6-1; D not resolved. What was sequenced was tumor-infiltrating naive CD4+ T cells sorted from the breast tumor. Noted subset: naive CD4+ T cells, CD4+CD45RA+CD25-. For the CDR3, the DNA is TGTGCCAGCAGTGCGCACATCTTCCAAGAGACCCAGTACTTC. Encoded protein: CASSAHIFQETQYF.